This TCR beta chain was identified in a study of T cell responses to AZD1222 COVID-19 vaccine. General study results and limits: After two AZD1222 doses, spike-specific TCR breadth and depth rose versus day 0. CD4 TCRs associated with vaccination spanned spike, dominating at 160-218 and 743-854. At baseline, just five to seven AZD1222 recipients tested seropositive.

Notes on this clone: Its target is unknown.

Trimming took off 6 bases at V and 6 bases at J, with 18 bases between the two ends. Germline V CDR1 and CDR2: MNHGY, SAAAGT. The CDR3 covers 15 residues. The table came from immunoSEQ multiplex PCR; TCRdb's copy has only in-frame clones and leaves some out. The sample has under 110,000 clones, 80% to 90% seen once. This TCR was sampled from an adult who received the AZD1222 COVID-19 vaccine. This specimen was peripheral blood, taken 28 days after the second AZD1222 dose. J is TRBJ1-5 and V is TRBV6-8; a possible D gene is TRBD1 (6 bases). In DNA, the CDR3 is TGTGCCAGCAGCCCCCCCCAGGGGTTCCGTCAGCCCCAGCATTTT. This codes for CASSPPQGFRQPQHF.